A single TCR beta chain is shown here with its context. Some clones are missing from TCRdb's copy, which holds only in-frame ones; the method was immunoSEQ multiplex PCR. Among about 140,000 clones listed, 85% to 90% were seen once. These data belong to a study of control samples from healthy donors and cancer patients. Germline CDR1 MNHEY, CDR2 SVGAGI. The CDR3 is 15 amino acids. The V and J ends lost 7 bases and 8 bases respectively, with 21 bases between them. The material sequenced was blood. This sequence was found in a man aged 18 to 30 in good health. This chain joins TRBV6-5 and TRBJ2-1; D might be TRBD2 (6 bases). The CDR3 nucleotides are TGTGCCAGCAACTTTCGAGAGCCGAGGAGGGATGAGCAGTTCTTC. It translates to CASNFREPRRDEQFF.